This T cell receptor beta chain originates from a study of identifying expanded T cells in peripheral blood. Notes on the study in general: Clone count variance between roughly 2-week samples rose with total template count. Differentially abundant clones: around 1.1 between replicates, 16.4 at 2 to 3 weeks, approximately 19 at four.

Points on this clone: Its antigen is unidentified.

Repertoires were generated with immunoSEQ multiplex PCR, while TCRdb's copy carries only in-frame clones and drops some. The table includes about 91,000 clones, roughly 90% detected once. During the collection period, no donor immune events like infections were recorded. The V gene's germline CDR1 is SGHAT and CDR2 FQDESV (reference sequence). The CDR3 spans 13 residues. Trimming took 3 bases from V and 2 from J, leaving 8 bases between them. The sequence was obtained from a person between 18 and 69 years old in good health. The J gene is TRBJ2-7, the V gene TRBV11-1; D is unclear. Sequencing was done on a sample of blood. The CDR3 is CASSFSQAYEQYF. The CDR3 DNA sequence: TGTGCCAGCAGCTTCTCCCAAGCCTACGAGCAGTACTTC.